This is a list of T cell receptor beta chains from one sample in a study of blood T cell repertoires in COVID-19. The protocol was immunoSEQ multiplex PCR, while the TCRdb copy is restricted to in-frame clones and leaves out a portion. The top ten clones hold about 13% of a sample with 100,000 to 120,000 clones, approximately 81% of them seen once. The sequenced material came from peripheral blood. These receptors were obtained from a human donor in a cohort sampled during active COVID-19. CDR3s include the opening cysteine and the closing phenylalanine or tryptophan. The D gene is left open where the match is weak. Expanded clones get a size class; other rows say once, few or many, or leave the size out.

D gene	J gene	V gene	clone size	CDR3 protein	CDR3 DNA
TRBD1	TRBJ1-5	TRBV4-1	.	CASSQDRDSNNQPQHF	TGCGCCAGCAGCCAGGACCGGGACAGCAACAATCAGCCCCAGCATTTT
TRBD1	TRBJ2-2	TRBV11-1	.	CASSWGQGANTGELFF	TGTGCCAGCAGCTGGGGACAGGGGGCGAATACCGGGGAGCTGTTTTTT
TRBD2	TRBJ2-1	TRBV7-2	.	CASSLAGTSGLLTYNEQFF	TGTGCCAGCAGCTTAGCGGGGACTAGCGGACTACTTACCTACAATGAGCAGTTCTTC
.	TRBJ2-7	TRBV5-6	.	CASSTDSARGEQYF	TGTGCCAGCAGCACGGACAGCGCCCGAGGGGAGCAGTACTTC
.	TRBJ2-5	TRBV7-2	.	CASSLAGIQETQYF	TGTGCCAGCAGCTTAGCCGGGATACAAGAGACCCAGTACTTC
TRBD1	TRBJ2-7	TRBV5-5	.	CASSLEGTAPYEQYF	TGTGCCAGCAGCTTGGAAGGGACAGCACCTTACGAGCAGTACTTC
.	TRBJ2-3	TRBV6-6	.	CASSPGTEADTQYF	TGTGCCAGCAGTCCCGGGACTGAGGCAGATACGCAGTATTTT
.	TRBJ1-4	TRBV19	.	CASSIVVNEKLFF	TGTGCCAGTAGTATTGTCGTGAATGAAAAACTGTTTTTT
TRBD2	TRBJ2-1	TRBV9	.	CASSVAGSGALNEQFF	TGTGCCAGCAGCGTAGCGGGTAGCGGGGCGCTCAATGAGCAGTTCTTC
.	TRBJ2-6	TRBV6-2/TRBV6-3	.	CASSSPMGGHPSGANVLTF	TGTGCCAGCAGTTCCCCTATGGGGGGGCACCCGTCTGGGGCCAACGTCCTGACTTTC
.	TRBJ2-1	TRBV21-1	.	CASYCRDRVGQFF	TGTGCCAGCTACTGCCGGGACAGGGTAGGACAGTTCTTC
TRBD1	TRBJ1-6	TRBV3-1/TRBV3-2	.	CASSQDFGTGAPLSNSPLHF	TGTGCCAGCAGCCAAGATTTTGGGACAGGGGCCCCTCTATCTAATTCACCCCTCCACTTT
TRBD1	TRBJ2-2	TRBV5-8	.	CASTSPGQVGKTGELFF	TGTGCCAGCACGTCCCCGGGACAGGTAGGAAAAACCGGGGAGCTGTTTTTT
.	TRBJ2-3	TRBV6-5	.	CASVGTDTQYF	TGTGCCAGCGTAGGCACAGATACGCAGTATTTT
.	TRBJ1-4	TRBV6-5	.	CASSSSGTTEGKLFF	TGTGCCAGCAGCTCTAGCGGGACAACCGAGGGAAAACTGTTTTTT
.	TRBJ2-2	TRBV25-1	.	CASSDQGNTGELFF	TGTGCCAGCAGTGATCAGGGAAACACCGGGGAGCTGTTTTTT
TRBD1	TRBJ2-7	TRBV5-3	.	CARSLQGRDRGGGPTSYEQYF	TGTGCCAGAAGCTTACAAGGCCGGGACAGGGGAGGAGGCCCGACTTCCTACGAGCAGTACTTC
TRBD1	TRBJ1-1	TRBV7-2	.	CASSSTGWGTEAFF	TGTGCCAGCAGCTCGACAGGGTGGGGCACTGAAGCTTTCTTT
.	TRBJ1-5	TRBV28	few	CASSFMSGQHF	TGTGCCAGCAGCTTCATGTCGGGCCAGCATTTT
.	TRBJ2-2	TRBV9	.	CASSVSRVANTGELFF	TGTGCCAGCAGCGTAAGCAGGGTAGCGAACACCGGGGAGCTGTTTTTT
.	TRBJ1-3	TRBV2	.	CAILSPGGPPVGGNTIYF	TGTGCCATCTTAAGCCCGGGGGGGCCCCCGGTGGGTGGAAACACCATATATTTT
.	TRBJ2-2	TRBV4-1	.	CASSQYAGANTGELFF	TGCGCCAGCAGCCAATATGCGGGGGCAAACACCGGGGAGCTGTTTTTT
TRBD2	TRBJ2-3	TRBV5-1	.	CASSLTGGQLDTQYF	TGCGCCAGCAGCTTAACGGGGGGGCAGTTGGATACGCAGTATTTT
.	TRBJ1-2	TRBV5-6	.	CASSQGGINGYTF	TGTGCCAGCAGCCAAGGCGGGATTAATGGCTACACCTTC
TRBD1	TRBJ2-1	TRBV7-2	.	CASSLEVTGDEQFF	TGTGCCAGCAGCTTAGAGGTGACAGGGGACGAGCAGTTCTTC
.	TRBJ1-6	TRBV6-6	.	CASSYGGARDNSPLHF	TGTGCCAGCAGTTATGGCGGGGCCAGGGATAATTCACCCCTCCACTTT
.	TRBJ2-3	TRBV7-9	.	CASSNAGTDTQYF	TGTGCCAGCAGCAACGCAGGAACAGATACGCAGTATTTT
.	TRBJ1-1	TRBV11-2	.	CASSLVRTVGTEAFF	TGTGCCAGCAGCTTAGTGCGGACAGTAGGTACTGAAGCTTTCTTT
TRBD2	TRBJ2-1	TRBV7-9	.	CASSSFGLAGEGKQFF	TGTGCCAGCAGCTCCTTTGGACTAGCGGGGGAAGGGAAGCAGTTCTTC
.	TRBJ1-2	TRBV28	.	CASYTGTGYTF	TGTGCCAGCTATACAGGGACCGGCTACACCTTC
.	TRBJ2-3	TRBV19	.	CASRLQGGSDTQYF	TGTGCCAGTAGATTACAGGGTGGATCAGATACGCAGTATTTT
TRBD2	TRBJ2-3	TRBV7-9	.	CASSLRTSGGSGTQYF	TGTGCCAGCAGCCTCCGGACTAGCGGGGGCAGCGGTACGCAGTATTTT
.	TRBJ2-7	TRBV6-5	.	CASSYRQGYEQYF	TGTGCCAGCAGTTATCGTCAGGGTTACGAGCAGTACTTC
TRBD1	TRBJ1-5	TRBV19	.	CASSTTGGGNQPQHF	TGTGCCAGTAGTACGACAGGGGGCGGCAATCAGCCCCAGCATTTT
.	TRBJ1-1	TRBV5-1	.	CASSSGQTNTEAFF	TGCGCCAGCAGCAGCGGACAGACGAACACTGAAGCTTTCTTT
TRBD2	TRBJ2-1	TRBV18	.	CASSAGTNNEQFF	TGTGCCAGCTCAGCCGGGACTAACAATGAGCAGTTCTTC
.	TRBJ1-2	TRBV20-1	.	CSALPYGYTF	TGCAGTGCTCTTCCCTATGGCTACACCTTC
.	TRBJ2-7	TRBV24-1	.	CATSDTGKQYF	TGTGCCACCAGTGATACAGGGAAGCAGTACTTC
.	TRBJ2-1	TRBV4-1	.	CASSLDQGKEQFF	TGCGCCAGCAGCCTAGACCAGGGGAAAGAGCAGTTCTTC
.	TRBJ2-1	TRBV5-1	.	CASSRDNNEQFF	TGCGCCAGCAGCCGGGATAACAATGAGCAGTTCTTC
TRBD1	TRBJ1-1	TRBV6-5	.	CASSYVRGYTEAFF	TGTGCCAGCAGTTACGTCAGGGGGTACACTGAAGCTTTCTTT
.	TRBJ2-3	TRBV3-1/TRBV3-2	.	CASSQGDRARDTQYF	TGTGCCAGCAGCCAAGGCGACAGAGCTAGGGATACGCAGTATTTT
.	TRBJ2-2	TRBV19	.	CASSSSWEAANTGELFF	TGTGCCAGTAGTTCTTCTTGGGAGGCGGCGAACACCGGGGAGCTGTTTTTT
TRBD2	TRBJ2-5	TRBV6-2/TRBV6-3	once	CASSSPGGGSIETQYF	TGTGCCAGCAGCTCACCGGGAGGTGGGTCGATCGAGACCCAGTACTTC
TRBD1	TRBJ1-2	TRBV3-1/TRBV3-2	.	CASSQDPDRGRAGYTF	TGTGCCAGCAGCCAAGACCCCGACAGGGGAAGGGCTGGCTACACCTTC
.	TRBJ1-1	TRBV28	.	CASSSLRGLNTEAFF	TGTGCCAGCAGTTCCCTGCGGGGGCTGAACACTGAAGCTTTCTTT
TRBD1	TRBJ2-7	TRBV28	.	CASSSQGAREQYF	TGTGCCAGCAGTTCTCAGGGGGCACGCGAGCAGTACTTC
.	TRBJ1-1	TRBV7-2	.	CASSGYRNTEAFF	TGTGCCAGCAGCGGTTATAGGAACACTGAAGCTTTCTTT
TRBD2	TRBJ2-1	TRBV11-2	once	CASSLAGGQQEQFF	TGTGCCAGCAGTCTAGCGGGGGGCCAACAGGAGCAGTTCTTC
.	TRBJ2-1	TRBV4-1	.	CASSPPTGYYNEQFF	TGCGCCAGCAGCCCTCCGACGGGTTATTACAATGAGCAGTTCTTC
.	TRBJ1-1	TRBV14	once	CASGREVSTEAFF	TGTGCCAGCGGCAGGGAGGTGAGCACTGAAGCTTTCTTT
TRBD1	TRBJ1-1	TRBV3-1/TRBV3-2	.	CASSQIGQGNTEAFF	TGTGCCAGCAGCCAAATAGGACAGGGGAACACTGAAGCTTTCTTT